Listed below are T cell receptor beta chains from one sample, sequenced in a study of T cells in localized non-small cell lung cancer. The assay was immunoSEQ multiplex PCR, and TCRdb's table has in-frame clones only and misses some. Of some 140,000 clones in the sample, roughly nine tenths were seen once. The starting material was peripheral blood, obtained before any cancer treatment. The receptor set was obtained from a female donor older than 55 with stage I lung adenocarcinoma. Each CDR3 is given with its conserved first and last residue. A D gene is named only where the DNA matches it firmly. Expanded clones are given a class, and other clones once, few, many or no size at all.

D gene: TRBD2
J gene: TRBJ2-3
V gene: TRBV10-1
clone size: NA
CDR3 protein: CASSEGGGRGRADTQYF
CDR3 DNA: TGCGCCAGCAGCGAGGGAGGAGGTCGGGGGAGGGCAGATACGCAGTATTTT

D gene: NA
J gene: TRBJ1-2
V gene: TRBV30
clone size: once
CDR3 protein: CAWSAGEAYGYTF
CDR3 DNA: TGTGCCTGGAGTGCAGGGGAAGCCTATGGCTACACCTTC

D gene: TRBD2
J gene: TRBJ2-2
V gene: TRBV19
clone size: NA
CDR3 protein: CASSIGVSGRFNTGELFF
CDR3 DNA: TGTGCCAGTAGTATAGGGGTTAGCGGGAGGTTTAACACCGGGGAGCTGTTTTTT

D gene: NA
J gene: TRBJ2-1
V gene: TRBV30
clone size: NA
CDR3 protein: CAYSRGYNEQFF
CDR3 DNA: TGTGCCTACTCCCGGGGCTACAATGAGCAGTTCTTC

D gene: NA
J gene: TRBJ2-1
V gene: TRBV5-4
clone size: NA
CDR3 protein: CASGQRDNEQFF
CDR3 DNA: TGTGCCAGTGGCCAGCGGGACAATGAGCAGTTCTTC

D gene: TRBD1
J gene: TRBJ2-7
V gene: TRBV7-6
clone size: once
CDR3 protein: CASSIGQGGNSYEQYF
CDR3 DNA: TGTGCCAGCAGCATAGGACAGGGTGGGAACTCCTACGAGCAGTACTTC

D gene: TRBD2
J gene: TRBJ2-1
V gene: TRBV15
clone size: NA
CDR3 protein: CATSRSSLTLAGTYNEQFF
CDR3 DNA: TGTGCCACCAGCAGATCTTCGTTAACACTAGCGGGAACCTACAATGAGCAGTTCTTC

D gene: TRBD2
J gene: TRBJ2-1
V gene: TRBV4-1
clone size: NA
CDR3 protein: CASSQDETSGTYNEQFF
CDR3 DNA: TGCGCCAGCAGCCAAGATGAGACTAGCGGGACATACAATGAGCAGTTCTTC

D gene: NA
J gene: TRBJ2-7
V gene: TRBV6-6
clone size: NA
CDR3 protein: CASSYSAIRGEQYF
CDR3 DNA: TGTGCCAGCAGTTACTCGGCAATTAGGGGAGAGCAGTACTTC

D gene: TRBD1
J gene: TRBJ1-2
V gene: TRBV28
clone size: once
CDR3 protein: CASSFAGGTNYGYTF
CDR3 DNA: TGTGCCAGCAGTTTCGCAGGGGGCACTAACTATGGCTACACCTTC

D gene: TRBD1
J gene: TRBJ2-1
V gene: TRBV23-1
clone size: NA
CDR3 protein: CASSPGTGANEQFF
CDR3 DNA: TGCGCCAGCAGTCCCGGGACAGGGGCCAATGAGCAGTTCTTC

D gene: TRBD1
J gene: TRBJ2-7
V gene: TRBV19
clone size: NA
CDR3 protein: CASSIGTEVYEQYF
CDR3 DNA: TGTGCCAGTAGTATTGGGACAGAAGTCTACGAGCAGTACTTC

D gene: NA
J gene: TRBJ2-7
V gene: TRBV11-2
clone size: NA
CDR3 protein: CASSLVRGRNEQYF
CDR3 DNA: TGTGCCAGCAGCTTGGTTAGGGGGAGGAACGAGCAGTACTTC

D gene: NA
J gene: TRBJ1-1
V gene: TRBV18
clone size: once
CDR3 protein: CASSPPARQVNTEAFF
CDR3 DNA: TGTGCCAGCTCACCACCAGCGCGGCAGGTGAACACTGAAGCTTTCTTT

D gene: NA
J gene: TRBJ2-1
V gene: TRBV15
clone size: NA
CDR3 protein: CATSRDRAGVWNEQFF
CDR3 DNA: TGTGCCACCAGCAGAGATAGGGCAGGGGTATGGAATGAGCAGTTCTTC

D gene: TRBD1
J gene: TRBJ1-1
V gene: TRBV5-1
clone size: NA
CDR3 protein: CASSDRTGVNTEAFF
CDR3 DNA: TGCGCCAGCAGCGACAGGACAGGGGTGAACACTGAAGCTTTCTTT

D gene: TRBD2
J gene: TRBJ2-2
V gene: TRBV13
clone size: NA
CDR3 protein: CASSLATGGPGELFF
CDR3 DNA: TGTGCCAGCAGCTTAGCGACGGGAGGGCCCGGGGAGCTGTTTTTT

D gene: NA
J gene: TRBJ2-7
V gene: TRBV30
clone size: NA
CDR3 protein: CAWLPVKGTYEQYF
CDR3 DNA: TGTGCCTGGCTACCAGTGAAGGGAACCTACGAGCAGTACTTC

D gene: NA
J gene: TRBJ2-5
V gene: TRBV9
clone size: NA
CDR3 protein: CASSEGAWETQYF
CDR3 DNA: TGTGCCAGCAGCGAAGGGGCCTGGGAGACCCAGTACTTC

D gene: NA
J gene: TRBJ1-1
V gene: TRBV6-1
clone size: NA
CDR3 protein: CASSEPAVFDGYNTEAFF
CDR3 DNA: TGTGCCAGCAGTGAACCCGCGGTGTTCGATGGATACAACACTGAAGCTTTCTTT

D gene: TRBD2
J gene: TRBJ2-7
V gene: TRBV6-5
clone size: NA
CDR3 protein: CASSYSLAGGPREQYF
CDR3 DNA: TGTGCCAGCAGTTACTCCTTAGCGGGAGGGCCCAGAGAGCAGTACTTC

D gene: TRBD1
J gene: TRBJ2-5
V gene: TRBV29-1
clone size: NA
CDR3 protein: CSVEYPRGQETQYF
CDR3 DNA: TGCAGCGTTGAGTACCCCCGGGGACAGGAGACCCAGTACTTC

D gene: NA
J gene: TRBJ2-2
V gene: TRBV27
clone size: NA
CDR3 protein: CASSFLAGELFF
CDR3 DNA: TGTGCCAGCAGTTTTTTGGCCGGGGAGCTGTTTTTT

D gene: NA
J gene: TRBJ1-1
V gene: TRBV19
clone size: NA
CDR3 protein: CASSIAGATEAFF
CDR3 DNA: TGTGCCAGTAGTATAGCAGGCGCCACTGAAGCTTTCTTT

D gene: NA
J gene: TRBJ2-7
V gene: TRBV19
clone size: NA
CDR3 protein: CASNTGSEGEQYF
CDR3 DNA: TGTGCCAGTAACACAGGGTCGGAGGGCGAGCAGTACTTC

D gene: NA
J gene: TRBJ2-2
V gene: TRBV6-1
clone size: few
CDR3 protein: CASSESPQRTGELFF
CDR3 DNA: TGTGCCAGCAGTGAAAGTCCCCAAAGGACCGGGGAGCTGTTTTTT

D gene: NA
J gene: TRBJ1-5
V gene: TRBV14
clone size: NA
CDR3 protein: CASSQHNQPQHF
CDR3 DNA: TGTGCCAGCAGCCAACACAATCAGCCCCAGCATTTT

D gene: NA
J gene: TRBJ1-1
V gene: TRBV10-3
clone size: few
CDR3 protein: CAISDTVRTEAFF
CDR3 DNA: TGTGCCATCAGTGATACTGTACGGACTGAAGCTTTCTTT

D gene: NA
J gene: TRBJ2-7
V gene: TRBV10-3
clone size: NA
CDR3 protein: CAISRQENEQYF
CDR3 DNA: TGTGCCATCAGTCGACAGGAAAACGAGCAGTACTTC

D gene: NA
J gene: TRBJ2-1
V gene: TRBV5-1
clone size: NA
CDR3 protein: CASSQERGAVEQFF
CDR3 DNA: TGCGCCAGCAGCCAGGAGAGAGGAGCGGTTGAGCAGTTCTTC

D gene: NA
J gene: TRBJ1-2
V gene: TRBV28
clone size: NA
CDR3 protein: CASSDSTKGYGYTF
CDR3 DNA: TGTGCCAGCAGTGACTCCACAAAGGGCTATGGCTACACCTTC

D gene: NA
J gene: TRBJ1-1
V gene: TRBV13
clone size: few
CDR3 protein: CASSDGTEAFF
CDR3 DNA: TGTGCCAGCAGCGATGGCACTGAAGCTTTCTTT

D gene: NA
J gene: TRBJ2-1
V gene: TRBV9
clone size: NA
CDR3 protein: CASSVSNEQFF
CDR3 DNA: TGTGCCAGCAGCGTCTCAAATGAGCAGTTCTTC

D gene: NA
J gene: TRBJ2-4
V gene: TRBV6-1
clone size: NA
CDR3 protein: CAITRDAKNIQYF
CDR3 DNA: TGTGCCATCACAAGGGATGCCAAAAACATTCAGTACTTC

D gene: TRBD2
J gene: TRBJ2-1
V gene: TRBV27
clone size: NA
CDR3 protein: CASRHFPGLADNEQFF
CDR3 DNA: TGTGCCAGCAGGCATTTCCCGGGACTAGCTGACAATGAGCAGTTCTTC

D gene: NA
J gene: TRBJ2-7
V gene: TRBV19
clone size: NA
CDR3 protein: CASSIGASYEQYF
CDR3 DNA: TGTGCCAGTAGTATAGGGGCATCCTACGAGCAGTACTTC

D gene: NA
J gene: TRBJ2-7
V gene: TRBV7-9
clone size: NA
CDR3 protein: CASSHWDFTYEQYF
CDR3 DNA: TGTGCCAGCAGCCACTGGGACTTTACCTACGAGCAGTACTTC

D gene: TRBD1
J gene: TRBJ1-5
V gene: TRBV19
clone size: NA
CDR3 protein: CASSYNPGQGIYQPQHF
CDR3 DNA: TGTGCCAGTAGTTACAATCCGGGACAGGGGATTTATCAGCCCCAGCATTTT

D gene: TRBD1
J gene: TRBJ1-2
V gene: TRBV28
clone size: NA
CDR3 protein: CASSAHREGAQKGYTF
CDR3 DNA: TGTGCCAGCAGTGCCCATCGGGAGGGGGCGCAGAAAGGCTACACCTTC

D gene: TRBD2
J gene: TRBJ2-2
V gene: TRBV9
clone size: NA
CDR3 protein: CASSVVMGGASGELFF
CDR3 DNA: TGTGCCAGCAGCGTAGTTATGGGAGGGGCGTCCGGGGAGCTGTTTTTT